This TCR beta chain was recovered during a study of T-cell memory formation after mild COVID-19. Study-wide points: CD4+ contracting clones were mainly CM and EM; CD8+ ones, EMRA.

In regard to this clonotype: As yet, its antigen is unknown.

TCRdb re-derived calls from the 5' RACE reads in MiXCR, one entry per CDR3 protein. This table has around 300,000 distinct CDR3 sequences, about an eighth appearing once. V lost 5 bases to trimming and J lost 10 bases, with 21 bases between them. The CDR3 runs 16 residues. CDR1 is MGHRA, CDR2 YSYEKL, per germline. This TCR was recovered from a man in his late teens or twenties who had mild COVID-19 (a few samples of this study predate the infection). Cell type and time point are not known. Sequenced input: PBMCs or a T cell subset sorted from them (not recorded which). The chain joins TRBV4-1 to TRBJ1-6; weak D call: TRBD1 (5 bases). In DNA, the CDR3 is TGCGCCAGCAGCGCCCAGGCCAGGGAATTAGGATCACCCCTCCACTTT. It specifies CASSAQARELGSPLHF.